A single sample is the source of the 5 T cell receptor beta chains below, sequenced in a study of memory CD4+ T cells and cytomegalovirus serostatus. Sequencing was performed with immunoSEQ multiplex PCR; in TCRdb, only in-frame clones are kept and a portion is missing. This table has over 35,000 clones, 78% appearing once. Single viable CD3+CD4+CD8-CD45RO+ cells were sorted as the memory CD4+ T cells. Sequencing used memory CD4+ T cells from blood. These receptors came from an adult in good health and CMV-seronegative.

The chain has TRBV6-4 and TRBJ1-1; a possible D gene is TRBD1 (6 bases). Per the germline V gene, CDR1 is MRHNA and CDR2 is SNTAGT. CDR3 length equals 13 residues. V was clipped by 5 bases and J by 5 bases, with 12 bases between them. CDR3 DNA sequence: TGTGCCAGCAGTACACAGGGAGGAACTGAAGCTTTCTTT. Translated: CASSTQGGTEAFF.

In this sample, this clone turned up a few times. The chain has TRBV7-2 and TRBJ2-3; D is unresolved. The CDR3 spans 15 residues. V shed 5 bases and J shed 0 bases, with 12 bases lying between them. From germline, CDR1 is SGHTA and CDR2 FQGNSA. CDR3 DNA: TGTGCCAGCAGCCAAACCACCCGGAGCACAGATACGCAGTATTTT. Its translation: CASSQTTRSTDTQYF.

Details on this clone: In the same sample, other DNA sequences code for this CDR3. The CDR3 nucleotides read TGTGCCAGCAGCCAAGCGGGCCTCTACAATGAGCAGTTCTTC. Translating it yields CASSQAGLYNEQFF. This rearrangement joins TRBV4-2 to TRBJ2-1; the D is unclear. In germline, CDR1 is LGHNA, CDR2 YNFKEQ. V was trimmed by 1 base and J by 3 bases, leaving 7 bases between them. This CDR3 region has 14 residues.

This chain connects TRBV7-2 to TRBJ1-1; D remains unclear. The CDR3 totals 14 residues. Trimming left V 0 bases short and J 1 base short, with 6 bases between. Germline assignment: CDR1 SGHTA and CDR2 FQGNSA. The CDR3 here is CASSLAFRNTEAFF. DNA of the CDR3: TGTGCCAGCAGCTTAGCCTTCCGGAACACTGAAGCTTTCTTT.

This chain connects TRBV4-3 to TRBJ1-6; a possible D gene is TRBD1 (5 bases). Germline CDR1 reads LGHNA; CDR2 reads YSLEER. The CDR3 spans 16 residues. The ends were cut back, 3 bases at V and 7 bases at J, with 16 bases in the middle. CDR3 coding DNA: TGCGCCAGCAGCCATCTCTTGGGGCCAACAAATTCACCCCTCCACTTT. Translating gives CASSHLLGPTNSPLHF.